This is a list of T cell receptor beta chains from one sample in a study of beta chain features in type 1 diabetes. Here immunoSEQ multiplex PCR was the method, and the copy in TCRdb shows in-frame clones only, minus some. The table lists approximately 730,000 clones, roughly 13% of them singletons. Sequencing used naive CD4+ T cells from blood. The origin of the receptors is a young man with type 1 diabetes. CDR3s leave out the opening cysteine and the closing phenylalanine or tryptophan.

13 | TRBJ1-6 | TRBV6-5 | ASSYSPLLGSPLH
13 | TRBJ2-6 | TRBV6-1 | ASSQGTSGANVLT
13 | TRBJ2-7 | TRBV9 | ASSQMGDGTSEQY
12 | TRBJ1-1 | TRBV9 | ASSVAVQNTEAF
12 | TRBJ2-5 | TRBV11-2 | ASSFGQDVETQY
12 | TRBJ1-2 | TRBV30 | AWSSPGLGSGYT
11 | TRBJ1-2 | TRBV7-9 | ASSPGVGYGYT
13 | TRBJ1-6 | TRBV5-1 | ASSLDAGGSSPLH
13 | TRBJ2-7 | TRBV19 | ASSTGGQGSYEQY
12 | TRBJ2-7 | TRBV27 | ASRVTTSSYEQY
14 | TRBJ1-3 | TRBV15 | ATSKPVALSGNTIY
12 | TRBJ1-1 | TRBV28 | ASINERSDTEAF
12 | TRBJ1-2 | TRBV30 | AWSLGLPNYGYT
11 | TRBJ1-6 | TRBV7-8 | ASSLTSNSPLH
15 | TRBJ1-1 | TRBV9 | ASSVFTHGQEDTEAF
11 | TRBJ1-2 | TRBV6-5 | ASSDRSNYGYT
14 | TRBJ2-1 | TRBV11-2 | ASSPREGGYYNEQF
13 | TRBJ1-6 | TRBV5-4 | ASSLAAAGNSPLH
13 | TRBJ1-1 | TRBV7-8 | ASSPQGRANTEAF
11 | TRBJ2-7 | TRBV4-1 | ASSQVPVYEQY
12 | TRBJ2-1 | TRBV7-2 | ASSENRVRGWQF
13 | TRBJ2-6 | TRBV6-5 | ASKAPFSGANVLT